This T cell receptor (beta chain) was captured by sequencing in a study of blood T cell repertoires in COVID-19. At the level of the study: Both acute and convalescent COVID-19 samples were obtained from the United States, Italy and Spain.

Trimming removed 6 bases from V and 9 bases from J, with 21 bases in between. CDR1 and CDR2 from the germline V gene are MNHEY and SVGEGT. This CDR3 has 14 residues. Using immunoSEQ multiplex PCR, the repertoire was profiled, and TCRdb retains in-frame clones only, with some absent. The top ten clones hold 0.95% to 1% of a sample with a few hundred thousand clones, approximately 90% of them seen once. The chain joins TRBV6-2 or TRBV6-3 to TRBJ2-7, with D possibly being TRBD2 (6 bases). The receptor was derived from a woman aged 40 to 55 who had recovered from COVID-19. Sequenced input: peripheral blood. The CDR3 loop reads CASSPPVVREGQYF. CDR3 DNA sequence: TGTGCCAGCAGCCCGCCAGTGGTGCGGGAAGGGCAGTACTTC.